Listed below are T cell receptor beta chains from one sample, sequenced in a study of graft-versus-host responses after intestinal transplantation. No cognate antigen is known for these TCRs. Assay: immunoSEQ multiplex PCR; the TCRdb copy retains only in-frame clones and omits some. The sample consists of around 70,000 clones, 89% of them appearing once. The source was unstimulated CD8+ T cells sorted from spleen or lymph node cells, collected before intestinal transplant. The source is a human donor who received an intestinal transplant. Both conserved end residues are part of each CDR3. A D gene is named only where the DNA matches it firmly. Size tells how often a clone was seen (once, few, many) or the class of an expanded clone, and some rows leave it out.

TRBV10-2	TRBD2	-	TRBJ2-1	TGCGCCAGCAGCCGACTAGCGGGGGGAGAAGAGCAGTTCTTC	CASSRLAGGEEQFF
TRBV14	-	-	TRBJ1-2	TGTGCCAGCAGCCGTACGGCTAACTATGGCTACACCTTC	CASSRTANYGYTF
TRBV5-1	TRBD2	-	TRBJ2-1	TGCGCCAGCAGCCCCGACTCAGGGACTAGGAACAATGAGCAGTTCTTC	CASSPDSGTRNNEQFF
TRBV6-1	-	-	TRBJ1-1	TGTGCCAGCAGTGAAAGGAACAGTCTGAACACTGAAGCTTTCTTT	CASSERNSLNTEAFF
TRBV12-5	-	-	TRBJ2-7	TGTGCTAGTGGTACCCGCGGGCAGTACTTC	CASGTRGQYF
TRBV4-1	TRBD2	-	TRBJ2-1	TGCGCCAGCAGCCAAGAAATAGCGGGAGGTTACAATGAGCAGTTCTTC	CASSQEIAGGYNEQFF
TRBV7-6	TRBD1	-	TRBJ1-4	TGTGCCAGCAGCGGGCAGGTTGGGACAGCTGAAAAACTGTTTTTT	CASSGQVGTAEKLFF
TRBV4-1	TRBD2	once	TRBJ2-1	TGCGCCAGCAGCCAAGGAGCGGGAATCTACAATGAGCAGTTCTTC	CASSQGAGIYNEQFF
TRBV6-5	TRBD2	-	TRBJ2-2	TGTGCCAGCAGTTACTCGTTCGGCGGGAGAGGCGGGGAGCTGTTTTTT	CASSYSFGGRGGELFF
TRBV5-1	TRBD1	-	TRBJ1-1	TGCGCCAGCAGCCCGGGACAGGGGGCTGAAGCTTTCTTT	CASSPGQGAEAFF
TRBV5-1	TRBD2	-	TRBJ2-2	TGCGCCAGCAGCGATTCCGGGACTAGCGGGGTCACCGGGGAGCTGTTTTTT	CASSDSGTSGVTGELFF
TRBV5-6	TRBD2	-	TRBJ2-1	TGTGCCAGCAGCTCTTGGCGCGGGACTAGCGGGCCCAAGCACAATGAGCAGTTCTTC	CASSSWRGTSGPKHNEQFF
TRBV6-4	TRBD2	-	TRBJ2-1	TGTGCCTTGAGGGTACTAGCGGGAAACGAGCAGTTCTTC	CALRVLAGNEQFF
TRBV28	-	-	TRBJ2-1	TGTGCCAGCGGGCAGCTTAGCTCCTACAATGAGCAGTTCTTC	CASGQLSSYNEQFF
TRBV4-1	TRBD2	-	TRBJ2-3	TGCGCCAGCAGCCAAGGAGCGGGAGGGAGCACAGATACGCAGTATTTT	CASSQGAGGSTDTQYF